This TCR beta chain was recovered during a study of blood T cell repertoires in COVID-19. As for the study in general: Sites across the United States, Italy and Spain contributed samples from acute and convalescent COVID-19.

Trimming removed 5 bases at V and 2 bases at J, with 13 bases between. Germline V gene lookup returns CDR1 SGHNT and CDR2 YYREEE (reference sequence). This CDR3 is 14 amino acids long. TCRdb's table, derived via immunoSEQ multiplex PCR, lists solely in-frame clones and lacks some. Of under 300,000 clones listed, roughly 89% are singletons. The chain couples TRBV5-4 to TRBJ2-5; tentatively, D is TRBD1 (5 bases). The clonotype was recovered from a young man who had recovered from COVID-19. The specimen was peripheral blood. The CDR3 sequence: CASSLYRQQETQYF. The DNA for the CDR3 is TGTGCCAGCAGTTTGTACCGACAGCAAGAGACCCAGTACTTC.